The 27 T cell receptor beta chains in this list originate from one sample, sequenced in a study of T cell clones after liver transplantation. TCRdb's table, derived via immunoSEQ multiplex PCR, lists solely in-frame clones and lacks some. This table holds 95,000 to 130,000 clones, about nine tenths found once. The input for sequencing was CD4+ T cells from blood, taken 12 months after liver transplant. These receptors originate from a human patient who received a liver transplant. Some T cells may have come from the graft donor.

The genes are TRBV18 and TRBJ1-2, with D perhaps matching TRBD1 (5 bases). Germline V CDR1 and CDR2: KGHSH, LQKENI. Trimming stripped 4 bases from V and 2 bases from J, with 11 bases between. The length of the CDR3 is 14 residues. The CDR3 loop is CASSLREGNYGYTF. CDR3 coding DNA: TGTGCCAGCTCACTGCGTGAGGGGAACTATGGCTACACCTTC.

This clone was seen a single time. V and J are TRBV9 and TRBJ1-3; D is uncertain. Germline CDR1 is SGDLS and CDR2 is YYNGEE. V gave up 0 bases and J gave up 3 bases, with 13 bases separating them. This CDR3 is 16 amino acids long. CDR3: CASSVEKGLSGNTIYF. CDR3 coding DNA: TGTGCCAGCAGCGTAGAGAAGGGTTTAAGTGGAAACACCATATATTTT.

The chain uses TRBV15 and TRBJ2-7; either TRBD1 or TRBD2 may supply D (6 bases each). V was clipped by 1 base and J by 4 bases, with 20 bases between them. The CDR3 extends over 17 amino acids. Looked up from germline, CDR1 is LNHNV and CDR2 is YYDKDF (reference sequence). The CDR3 region is CATSRGSGGRAFYEQYF. The DNA of the CDR3 is TGTGCCACCAGCAGAGGATCCGGGGGCAGAGCGTTTTACGAGCAGTACTTC.

This clone appeared a single time. Other nucleotide sequences in the sample specify the same CDR3. This chain links TRBV14 with TRBJ1-5; D remains ambiguous. This CDR3 contains 12 residues. V was trimmed by 1 base and J by 4 bases, leaving 2 bases between them. The germline CDR1 and CDR2 sequences are SGHDN and FVKESK. CDR3: CASSQGNQPQHF. CDR3 nucleotides: TGTGCCAGCAGCCAAGGTAATCAGCCCCAGCATTTT.

The chain links TRBV5-1 to TRBJ2-2; possibly TRBD1 for D (5 bases). The germline V gene encodes CDR1 SGHRS and CDR2 YFSETQ. This CDR3 comprises 15 residues. V was pared by 0 bases and J by 1 base, with 7 bases between. Here the CDR3 reads CASSLEQENTGELFF. The CDR3 bases are TGCGCCAGCAGCTTGGAACAGGAGAACACCGGGGAGCTGTTTTTT.

The V and J genes are TRBV19 and TRBJ1-2; 10 positions agree with TRBD1. With 10 bases clipped from V and 8 bases from J, the junction kept 16 bases outside the gene matches. The CDR3 runs 15 residues. Germline V gene lookup returns CDR1 LNHDA and CDR2 SQIVND (reference sequence). Here the CDR3 reads CATWSSGTGAGGYTF. CDR3 DNA sequence: TGTGCCACCTGGAGCTCCGGGACAGGGGCGGGAGGCTACACCTTC.

The chain is built from TRBV7-2 and TRBJ1-3; D unclear. The CDR3 runs to 15 residues. Per germline, CDR1 SGHTA and CDR2 FQGNSA. Trimming stripped 0 bases from V and 4 bases from J, with 10 bases between. The chain's CDR3 is CASSLARGEGNTIYF. CDR3 DNA: TGTGCCAGCAGCTTAGCGCGTGGAGAAGGAAACACCATATATTTT.

This chain uses TRBV19 with TRBJ2-1, with 8 bases aligning to TRBD1. The germline V gene encodes CDR1 LNHDA and CDR2 SQIVND (reference sequence). V dropped 1 base and J dropped 9; count of bases not matched to a gene: 5. The CDR3 spans 14 residues. This CDR3 is CASSIVDRGTEQFF. The CDR3 coding sequence is TGTGCCAGTAGTATAGTTGACAGGGGCACTGAGCAGTTCTTC.

The rearrangement links TRBV28 to TRBJ2-7, with 7 bases fitting TRBD2. CDR1 is MDHEN and CDR2 is SYDVKM in the germline V gene. This CDR3 is built from 13 residues. Losses at the gene ends were 5 bases for V and 1 base for J; bases not matched to a gene: 2. As DNA, the CDR3 is TGTGCCAGCAGTGGGGGAGGGTCCTACGAGCAGTACTTC. Its translation is CASSGGGSYEQYF.

The chain employs TRBV6-5 and TRBJ1-5; D perhaps matches TRBD1 (5 bases). Trimming removed 6 bases at V and 3 bases at J, with 12 bases between. Germline CDR1 is MNHEY and CDR2 is SVGAGI. The CDR3 extends over 14 amino acids. CDR3 in DNA: TGTGCCAGCAGCGGGGGACGGTACAATCAGCCCCAGCATTTT. As protein: CASSGGRYNQPQHF.

This chain's CDR3 is CASSATGVQPQHF. For the CDR3, the DNA is TGTGCCAGCAGTGCGACAGGGGTTCAGCCCCAGCATTTT. This chain links TRBV9 with TRBJ1-5; 8 nucleotides line up with TRBD1. V was pared by 5 bases and J by 6 bases, with 4 bases of the junction left unmatched. From germline, CDR1 is SGDLS and CDR2 YYNGEE. The CDR3 has 13 residues.

The J gene is TRBJ2-2, the V gene TRBV11-3; a weak D match, TRBD2 (5 bases). Germline V gene lookup returns CDR1 SGHNT and CDR2 YENEEA. The ends were cut back, 1 base at V and 0 bases at J, with 12 bases in the middle. The CDR3 has 17 residues. In DNA form, the CDR3 reads TGTGCCAGCAGCTTAGCTCCAACTAGAGCGAACACCGGGGAGCTGTTTTTT. Translating it yields CASSLAPTRANTGELFF.

The chain carries TRBV6-1 and TRBJ2-7; TRBD2 agrees at 7 bases. The CDR3 has 14 residues. CDR1 is MNHNS and CDR2 is SASEGT in the germline V gene. V dropped 0 bases and J dropped 7; count of bases not matched to a gene: 6. CDR3 sequence reads: CASSEAAGRWEQYF. The CDR3 DNA reads as TGTGCCAGCAGTGAAGCAGCGGGGAGGTGGGAGCAGTACTTC.

The CDR3 bases are TGTGCCAGCAGCTTAGCGGCGGCGACCTCTGGAAACACCATATATTTT. Translating it yields CASSLAAATSGNTIYF. The chain combines TRBV7-2 with TRBJ1-3; D is unresolved. The CDR3 contains 16 residues. Trimming cost V 0 bases and J 0 bases, with 9 bases left between them. The germline CDR1 and CDR2 sequences are SGHTA and FQGNSA.

The rearrangement uses TRBV10-3 and TRBJ2-1, with unresolved D. Germline V gene lookup returns CDR1 ENHRY and CDR2 SYGVKD. The CDR3 is 12 amino acids. Trimming removed 3 bases at V and 9 bases at J, with 9 bases between. The CDR3 nucleotides read TGTGCCATCAGTGAATCCTCATCTGAGCAGTTCTTC. Amino acid sequence: CAISESSSEQFF.

This clone was counted once. The chain carries TRBV7-9 and TRBJ1-1; the D is unclear. Germline CDR1 SEHNR, CDR2 FQNEAQ (reference sequence). CDR3 size: 13 residues. V was shortened by 1 base and J by 1 base, with 4 bases between the two germline ends. The CDR3 nucleotides read TGTGCCAGCAGCTTAGAACAGAACACTGAAGCTTTCTTT. Translating gives CASSLEQNTEAFF.

The chain joins TRBV7-8 to TRBJ2-1; the D gene is possibly TRBD2 (5 bases). This CDR3 has 15 residues. Germline-derived CDR1 and CDR2 are SGHVS and FQNEAQ. Trimming left V 7 bases short and J 2 bases short, with 15 bases between. CDR3 in DNA: TGTGCCAGCACCACAAGAAGCGGAACCTACAATGAGCAGTTCTTC. The encoded protein is CASTTRSGTYNEQFF.

V usage is TRBV27 and J usage is TRBJ1-1; the D gene is possibly TRBD1 (5 bases). The ends were cut back, 2 bases at V and 5 bases at J, with 15 bases in the middle. The germline V gene has CDR1 MNHEY and CDR2 SMNVEV (reference sequence). This CDR3 has 15 residues. The DNA for the CDR3 is TGTGCCAGCAGTTTACTGGGGCAGGGTGGAACTGAAGCTTTCTTT. The encoded protein is CASSLLGQGGTEAFF.

This chain connects TRBV5-1 to TRBJ2-5, with TRBD1 identical over 7 bases. The J segment lost 5 bases and the V segment lost 4 bases, leaving 5 bases of the junction unmatched. Germline loops: CDR1 SGHRS, CDR2 YFSETQ. This CDR3 region has 13 residues. In nucleotides, the CDR3 is TGCGCCAGCAGCCCGGGACAGAGCGAGACCCAGTACTTC. Translated, it gives CASSPGQSETQYF.

The chain is built from TRBV5-1 and TRBJ2-2, with 7 bases lining up with TRBD1. V dropped 4 bases and J dropped 5; count of bases not matched to a gene: 11. Looked up from germline, CDR1 is SGHRS and CDR2 is YFSETQ. CDR3 length: 16 amino acids. The CDR3 here is CASSSGQASLTGELFF. The CDR3 DNA is TGCGCCAGCAGCAGCGGACAGGCATCCCTAACCGGGGAGCTGTTTTTT. The whole variable domain, remainder taken from reference TRBV5-1 and TRBJ2-2, is KAGVTQTPRYLIKTRGQQVTLSCSPISGHRSVSWYQQTPGQGLQFLFEYFSETQRNKGNFPGRFSGRQFSNSRSEMNVSTLELGDSALYLCASSSGQASLTGELFFGEGSRLTVL.

The rearrangement links TRBV7-9 to TRBJ1-5; D possibly corresponds to TRBD1 (5 bases). Germline V gives CDR1 SEHNR, CDR2 FQNEAQ (reference sequence). The V end lost 1 base, the J end lost 9 bases, and 16 bases lay between the germline ends. The CDR3 spans 15 residues. The CDR3 spells CASSLGAGGRGPQHF. For the CDR3, the DNA is TGTGCCAGCAGCTTAGGGGCTGGGGGAAGGGGGCCCCAGCATTTT.

The CDR3 protein is CASSLSGTSGRNSPRTDTQYF. DNA of the CDR3: TGTGCCAGCAGTTTATCCGGGACTAGCGGGAGGAACTCACCTCGCACAGATACGCAGTATTTT. The chain links TRBV28 to TRBJ2-3, with 15 bases identical to TRBD2. This CDR3 is 21 amino acids long. V dropped 1 base and J dropped 1; count of bases not matched to a gene: 12. CDR1 is MDHEN, CDR2 SYDVKM, per germline.

CDR3 residues: CASSPPTGRISYEQYF. CDR3 bases: TGTGCCAGCTCACCACCTACAGGGCGGATCTCCTACGAGCAGTACTTC. The chain recombines TRBV18 with TRBJ2-7, with D possibly TRBD1 on 6 matching bases. The CDR3 spans 16 residues. The V and J ends lost 0 bases and 0 bases respectively, with 12 bases between them. Germline V gives CDR1 KGHSH, CDR2 LQKENI.

V is TRBV19 and J is TRBJ2-3; the D gene is possibly TRBD2 (5 bases). The ends were cut back, 6 bases at V and 9 bases at J, with 16 bases in the middle. Germline CDR1 is LNHDA and CDR2 is SQIVND (reference sequence). The CDR3 contains 13 residues. The CDR3: CASSQGGGDTQYF. CDR3 in DNA: TGTGCCAGTAGCCAAGGAGGCGGAGACACGCAGTATTTT.

This clone was detected only once. The V gene is TRBV5-1, the J gene TRBJ2-5; TRBD2 is a possible D gene (5 bases). Trimming cost V 4 bases and J 1 base, with 14 bases left between them. CDR3 length: 15 amino acids. Germline CDR1 reads SGHRS; CDR2 reads YFSETQ. The CDR3 nucleotides are TGCGCCAGCAGCGCCACGTCTAGCCGCCAAGAGACCCAGTACTTC. Its translation: CASSATSSRQETQYF.

The gene calls are TRBV7-6 and TRBJ2-5; 9 positions match TRBD2. Trimming at V came to 1 base and at J to 9 bases, leaving 9 bases not matched to a gene. Germline assignment: CDR1 SGHVS and CDR2 FNYEAQ. This CDR3 contains 15 residues. CDR3 loop: CASSLGSSGAGAQYF. The CDR3 DNA follows: TGTGCCAGCAGCTTAGGTTCTAGCGGGGCTGGGGCCCAGTACTTC.

The rearrangement uses TRBV4-2 and TRBJ2-6, with D maybe TRBD1 (6 bases). CDR1 and CDR2 (germline): LGHNA, YNFKEQ. Trimming took 0 bases from V and 3 from J, leaving 12 bases between them. This CDR3 has 17 residues. The CDR3 DNA reads as TGTGCCAGCAGCCAAGATCCCGGACAGTTTGGGGCCAACGTCCTGACTTTC. Its protein is CASSQDPGQFGANVLTF.